These 5 T cell receptor beta chains came from one sample sequenced in a study of shared clonotypes between healthy human individuals (dated by TCRdb to about 2020). The receptor library was made with the immunoSEQ multiplex PCR assay. The source is immuneACCESS, and TCRdb retained only in-frame sequences with V and J called. Part of the clones is not carried over; for the studies checked, unresolved V genes explain less than half of this, and the remainder is unexplained. The sample table lists some 2.4 million clones, approximately 93% of them with a count of one. The ten most abundant clones make up 0.36% of the sample. The specimen was naive CD4+ T cells from PBMCs. This sample's cell subset or site label indicates: CD45RA+ positively selected. The receptors stem from a man aged 18 to 30 in good health. Some clones in this sample may be carry-over from other donors' samples.

The genes are TRBV7-3 and TRBJ2-3; 7 bases agree with TRBD1. Germline V CDR1 and CDR2: SGHTA, FQGTGA. The J segment lost 9 bases and the V segment lost 5 bases, leaving 8 bases of the junction unmatched. This CDR3 region has 13 residues. The CDR3 sequence: CASSPGTAGTQYF. Written as DNA, the CDR3 is TGTGCCAGCAGCCCGGGGACAGCCGGGACGCAGTATTTT.

This rearrangement joins TRBV19 to TRBJ2-3, with D possibly being TRBD1 or TRBD2 (5 bases each). V dropped 2 bases and J dropped 7 bases, with 19 bases sitting between them. This CDR3 is built from 16 residues. Germline CDR1 reads LNHDA; CDR2 reads SQIVND (reference sequence). The CDR3 region has the DNA TGTGCCAGTAGTATAAGGGACGGTTCGTTGATGTATACGCAGTATTTT. Residues: CASSIRDGSLMYTQYF.

V usage is TRBV5-4 and J usage is TRBJ2-7; D remains unclear. The CDR3 is 11 residues long. Germline loops: CDR1 SGHNT, CDR2 YYREEE (reference sequence). V was shortened by 6 bases and J by 8 bases, with 12 bases between the two germline ends. This chain's CDR3 is CASTSGQKQYF. DNA for the CDR3: TGTGCCAGCACCTCGGGTCAGAAGCAGTACTTC.

The CDR3 region is CASSFNRRTGELFF. CDR3 bases: TGCGCCAGCAGCTTTAACCGCAGGACGGGGGAGCTGTTTTTT. The gene calls are TRBV5-1 and TRBJ2-2; D unresolved. With 2 bases removed from V and 8 bases from J, the gap between germline ends came to 13 bases. CDR3 length: 14 amino acids. CDR1 SGHRS and CDR2 YFSETQ come from the germline V gene.

J is TRBJ2-4 and V is TRBV4-1; 10 bases align to TRBD2. The length of the CDR3 is 17 residues. Germline V CDR1 and CDR2: MGHRA, YSYEKL. Germline trimming cut 3 bases from V and 2 bases from J; bases unmatched to any gene: 7. The CDR3 sequence: CASSQGLARGTKNIQYF. CDR3 DNA sequence: TGCGCCAGCAGCCAGGGACTAGCGCGTGGGACCAAAAACATTCAGTACTTC.